These 19 T cell receptor beta chains were sequenced from one sample in a study of cytomegalovirus exposure and HLA in healthy donors (dated by TCRdb to 2017 to 2019). Library prep was done by the immunoSEQ multiplex PCR assay. For the multiplex PCR, a mixture combining 60 forward primers for TCR Vbeta segments and 13 reverse primers for TCR Jbeta segments was used. This immuneACCESS table, as held by TCRdb, lists in-frame sequences with V and J called but not all clones. Of the missing ones, under half trace to an unresolved V gene in checked studies; the others have no known cause. The table for this sample lists over 90,000 clones; roughly three fifths of them were counted only once. The top ten clonotypes cover about 3.5% of the sample. The material sequenced was PBMCs. Receptor source: a man aged 55 to 69 in good health and CMV-seronegative.

This clone was seen a handful of times. This chain joins TRBV11-2 and TRBJ2-7; 7 nucleotides match TRBD1. The CDR3 length is 13 residues. The ends lost 5 bases at V and 2 bases at J; junction bases unmatched: 3. Germline values: CDR1 SGHAT, CDR2 FQNNGV. This chain's CDR3 is CASSDRVTYEQYF. CDR3 coding DNA: TGTGCCAGCAGCGACAGGGTTACCTACGAGCAGTACTTC.

Concerning this clone itself: The junction differs from germline at one of its ends, possibly a read error. This chain joins TRBV5-1 and TRBJ1-2; the match to TRBD1 covers 8 bases. Germline CDR1 and CDR2: SGHRS and YFSETQ. The CDR3 covers 14 residues. The CDR3 here is CASSTGQANYGYTF. In DNA, the CDR3 is TGTGCCAGCAGCACGGGACAGGCCAACTATGGCTACACCTTC.

The rearrangement links TRBV7-2 to TRBJ1-5; 8 nucleotides line up with TRBD1. V lost 7 bases, J lost 7 bases, and 12 bases stayed unmatched. The CDR3 length is 15 residues. Germline V gene sequence: CDR1 SGHTA, CDR2 FQGNSA. DNA for the CDR3: TGTGCCAGCATCCTATCGTCAGGGGGCATGCAGCCCCAGCATTTT. It translates to CASILSSGGMQPQHF.

The chain is built from TRBV19 and TRBJ2-7, with 9 bases identical to TRBD1. The CDR3 has 13 residues. The germline V gene has CDR1 LNHDA and CDR2 SQIVND (reference sequence). With 6 bases clipped from V and 4 bases from J, the junction kept 4 bases outside the gene matches. In DNA form, the CDR3 reads TGTGCCAGTAGCCCCGGGACAGGGTACGAGCAGTACTTC. This sequence encodes CASSPGTGYEQYF.

This clone has a handful of counts. The V gene is TRBV29-1, the J gene TRBJ1-2; TRBD1 aligns across 7 bases. Looked up from germline, CDR1 is SQVTM and CDR2 is ANQGSEA. Trimming removed 7 bases from V and 6 bases from J; junction bases left unmatched: 8. There are 12 residues in the CDR3. The CDR3 here is CSGETGTDGYTF. As DNA, the CDR3 is TGCAGCGGCGAGACAGGGACGGATGGCTACACCTTC. The whole variable domain, filled in from reference TRBV29-1 and TRBJ1-2, reads SAVISQKPSRDICQRGTSLTIQCQVDSQVTMMFWYRQQPGQSLTLIATANQGSEATYESGFVIDKFPISRPNLTFSTLTVSNMSPEDSSIYLCSGETGTDGYTFGSGTRLTVV.

The chain is built from TRBV30 and TRBJ2-6; D unclear. The CDR3 is 14 amino acids. The V end lost 3 bases, the J end lost 0 bases, and 6 bases lay between the germline ends. CDR1 GTSNPN and CDR2 SVGIG come from the germline V gene (reference sequence). For the CDR3, the DNA is TGTGCCTGGAGACGAGGCTCTGGGGCCAACGTCCTGACTTTC. Amino acids: CAWRRGSGANVLTF.

Only one count was recorded for this clone. The chain recombines TRBV25-1 with TRBJ2-1; 8 positions match TRBD1. The germline gives CDR1 MGHDK, CDR2 SYGVNS. The CDR3 is 15 amino acids. J lost 13 bases, V lost 0 bases, and 11 bases had no gene match. In nucleotides, the CDR3 is TGTGCCAGCAGTGAATATGGGGGGACAGGTAACCCACAGTTCTTC. Translation gives CASSEYGGTGNPQFF.

This clone was observed a handful of times. The chain has TRBV27 and TRBJ1-1; 7 nucleotides line up with TRBD1. Germline values: CDR1 MNHEY, CDR2 SMNVEV (reference sequence). The CDR3 length is 15 residues. J gave up 1 base and V 5 bases, and 7 bases lay outside the gene matches. The CDR3 reads CASSRPGTENTEAFF. As DNA, the CDR3 is TGTGCCAGCAGTCGACCCGGGACAGAGAACACTGAAGCTTTCTTT.

The V call is TRBV6-6, the J call TRBJ2-7; D may be TRBD2 (6 bases). Germline V gene data show CDR1 as MNHNY and CDR2 as SVGAGI (reference sequence). This CDR3 contains 11 residues. The germline V and J ends were trimmed by 2 bases and 13 bases, with 12 bases remaining between them. CDR3 region: CASSYMTSTYF. DNA for the CDR3: TGTGCCAGCAGTTACATGACTAGTACCTACTTC.

This clone has a handful of counts. The chain employs TRBV25-1 and TRBJ2-7, with 14 nucleotides matching TRBD2. Per germline, CDR1 MGHDK and CDR2 SYGVNS. The CDR3 consists of 16 residues. V gave up 3 bases and J gave up 3 bases; unmatched junction bases: 4. CDR3: CASSESTSGGGYEQYF. For the CDR3, the DNA is TGTGCCAGCAGTGAGTCGACTAGCGGGGGGGGCTACGAGCAGTACTTC.

The rearrangement links TRBV9 to TRBJ1-2; D not certain. V was trimmed by 2 bases and J by 4 bases, leaving 12 bases between them. The CDR3 totals 14 residues. Germline V gene data show CDR1 as SGDLS and CDR2 as YYNGEE. The CDR3 nucleotides read TGTGCCAGCAGCGTGAGTTCGACAAGCTATGGCTACACCTTC. This encodes CASSVSSTSYGYTF.

Only one count was recorded for this clone. The CDR3 is CAISEGGTAIQPQHF. The CDR3 coding sequence is TGTGCCATCAGTGAGGGAGGAACCGCTATTCAGCCCCAGCATTTT. The rearrangement joins TRBV10-3 to TRBJ1-5, with no clear D. CDR1 and CDR2 from the germline V gene are ENHRY and SYGVKD. Trimming stripped 2 bases from V and 6 bases from J, with 14 bases between. The CDR3 has 15 residues.

This sequence joins TRBV5-4 and TRBJ1-2; no clear D gene. The CDR3 spans 11 residues. V was shortened by 2 bases and J by 5 bases, with 4 bases between the two germline ends. CDR1 SGHNT and CDR2 YYREEE come from the germline V gene (reference sequence). The CDR3 sequence is CASSFHYGYTF. The DNA of the CDR3 is TGTGCCAGCAGCTTCCATTATGGCTACACCTTC.

The rearrangement joins TRBV10-3 to TRBJ2-5; D possibly corresponds to TRBD2 (7 bases). The V end lost 4 bases, the J end lost 5 bases, and 14 bases lay between the germline ends. The CDR3 is made up of 14 amino acids. Germline V gives CDR1 ENHRY, CDR2 SYGVKD. The CDR3: CAISAGEGGETQYF. In nucleotides, the CDR3 is TGTGCCATCAGTGCCGGAGAGGGGGGGGAGACCCAGTACTTC.

The gene calls are TRBV6-5 and TRBJ1-2; 10 bases align to TRBD1. V lost 6 bases, J lost 4 bases, and 5 bases stayed unmatched. CDR3 length: 14 amino acids. Germline CDR1 reads MNHEY; CDR2 reads SVGAGI. The CDR3 bases are TGTGCCAGCAGCCCGACAGGGGGCGTCTATGGCTACACCTTC. It yields the protein CASSPTGGVYGYTF.

This clone was recorded only once. V and J are TRBV6-4 and TRBJ1-3, with a possible D match to TRBD1 (6 bases). This CDR3 contains 15 residues. The germline V and J ends were trimmed by 9 bases and 6 bases, with 21 bases remaining between them. The germline V gene has CDR1 MRHNA and CDR2 SNTAGT. DNA for the CDR3: TGTGCCAGACCCAAAACTACAGGGAGCGAAAACACCATATATTTT. Its protein product is CARPKTTGSENTIYF.

This chain connects TRBV7-9 to TRBJ2-1; 13 bases line up with TRBD2. The CDR3 is 15 amino acids. From germline, CDR1 is SEHNR and CDR2 FQNEAQ (reference sequence). Losses at the gene ends were 5 bases for V and 10 bases for J; bases not matched to a gene: 8. The CDR3 DNA reads as TGTGCCAGCAGCATAGGACTAGCGGGAGTGGGCGAGCAGTTCTTC. This codes for CASSIGLAGVGEQFF.

This chain uses TRBV4-1 with TRBJ2-2; TRBD1 matches 11 bases. The CDR3 has 16 residues. The trim removed 6 bases at V and 5 bases at J, leaving 8 bases unmatched. The germline CDR1 and CDR2 sequences are MGHRA and YSYEKL. CDR3 bases: TGCGCCAGCAGGACCGGACAGGGGGCTTATACCGGGGAGCTGTTTTTT. Protein product: CASRTGQGAYTGELFF.

The chain uses TRBV19 and TRBJ2-2; 7 bases are a match to TRBD1. The junction had 8 bases not matched to a gene; V was cut back by 4 bases and J by 0 bases. In germline, CDR1 is LNHDA, CDR2 SQIVND (reference sequence). The CDR3 runs to 17 residues. The CDR3 sequence is CASSRSKGQPNTGELFF. In DNA form, the CDR3 reads TGTGCCAGTAGTAGATCGAAGGGACAGCCGAACACCGGGGAGCTGTTTTTT.